The present TCR beta chain was sequenced within a study of PD-L1 blockade in urothelial cancer. Sequencing used immunoSEQ multiplex PCR; TCRdb keeps in-frame clones, though not all of them. The table includes roughly 46,000 clones, roughly 84% detected once. The time point is: peripheral blood 6 weeks after treatment start. V was pared by 2 bases and J by 5 bases, with 16 bases between. Germline V CDR1 and CDR2: MGHDK, SYGVNS. This CDR3 is 16 amino acids long. Only a few counts were recorded for this clone. This clonotype was obtained from a man between 50 and 59 years old with urothelial cancer. The source material was PBMCs, sampled around atezolizumab (anti-PD-L1) treatment. J is TRBJ2-1 and V is TRBV25-1; D possibly corresponds to TRBD1 (6 bases). The CDR3 here is CASSEGAAGTHNEQFF. The CDR3 DNA sequence: TGTGCCAGCAGTGAAGGCGCCGCCGGGACACACAATGAGCAGTTCTTC.